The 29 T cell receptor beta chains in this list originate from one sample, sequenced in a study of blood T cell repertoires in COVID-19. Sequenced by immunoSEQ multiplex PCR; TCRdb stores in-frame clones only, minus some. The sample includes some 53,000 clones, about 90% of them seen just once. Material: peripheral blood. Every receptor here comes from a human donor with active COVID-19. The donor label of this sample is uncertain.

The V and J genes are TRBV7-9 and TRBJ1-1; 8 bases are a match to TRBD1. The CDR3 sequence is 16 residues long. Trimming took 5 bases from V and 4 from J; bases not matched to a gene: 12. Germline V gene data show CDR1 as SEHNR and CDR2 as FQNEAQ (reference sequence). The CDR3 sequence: CASSLQQGGKGTEAFF. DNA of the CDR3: TGTGCCAGCAGCCTACAACAGGGGGGCAAGGGCACTGAAGCTTTCTTT. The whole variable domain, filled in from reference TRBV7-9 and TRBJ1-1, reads DTGVSQNPRHKITKRGQNVTFRCDPISEHNRLYWYRQTLGQGPEFLTYFQNEAQLEKSRLLSDRFSAERPKGSFSTLEIQRTEQGDSAMYLCASSLQQGGKGTEAFFGQGTRLTVV.

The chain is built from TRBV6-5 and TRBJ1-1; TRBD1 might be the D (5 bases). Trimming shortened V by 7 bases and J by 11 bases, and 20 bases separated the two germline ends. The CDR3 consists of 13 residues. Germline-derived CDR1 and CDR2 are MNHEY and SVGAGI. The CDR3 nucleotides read TGTGCCAGCAAGATAGACAGTATCCGTGGGGCTTTCTTT. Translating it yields CASKIDSIRGAFF.

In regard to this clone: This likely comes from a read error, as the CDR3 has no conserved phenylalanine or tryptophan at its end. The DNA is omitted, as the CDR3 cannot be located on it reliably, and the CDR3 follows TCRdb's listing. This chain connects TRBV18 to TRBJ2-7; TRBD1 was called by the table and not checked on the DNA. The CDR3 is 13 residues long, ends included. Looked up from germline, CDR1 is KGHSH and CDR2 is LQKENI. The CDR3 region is CASSPPGPGGFSL.

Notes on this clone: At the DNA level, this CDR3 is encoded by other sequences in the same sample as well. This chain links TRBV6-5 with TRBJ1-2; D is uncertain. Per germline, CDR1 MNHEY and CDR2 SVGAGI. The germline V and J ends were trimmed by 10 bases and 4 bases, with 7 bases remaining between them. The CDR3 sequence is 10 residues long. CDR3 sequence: CATYSYGYTF. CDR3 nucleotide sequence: TGTGCCACCTACAGCTATGGCTACACCTTC.

CDR3 region: CASSQVWTGTYGYTF. As DNA, the CDR3 is TGCGCCAGCAGCCAAGTCTGGACAGGGACCTATGGCTACACCTTC. This chain links TRBV4-1 with TRBJ1-2, with 8 bases lining up with TRBD1. Trimming cost V 1 base and J 4 bases; bases outside gene matches: 5. The CDR3 has 15 amino acids. Germline-derived CDR1 and CDR2 are MGHRA and YSYEKL.

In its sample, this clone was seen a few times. The CDR3 loop is CASSPSTQGSTNYGYTF. Here the CDR3 DNA reads TGTGCCAGCTCACCATCTACACAGGGGTCTACTAACTATGGCTACACCTTC. The V call is TRBV18, the J call TRBJ1-2; TRBD1 agrees at 7 bases. CDR1 and CDR2 (germline): KGHSH, LQKENI. The CDR3 contains 17 residues. After removal of 2 bases from V and 0 bases from J, the junction contained 9 bases not matched to a gene.

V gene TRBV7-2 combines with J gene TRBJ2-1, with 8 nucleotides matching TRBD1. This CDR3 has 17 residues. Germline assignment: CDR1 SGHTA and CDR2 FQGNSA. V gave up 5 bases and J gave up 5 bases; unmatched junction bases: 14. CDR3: CASSARQGWSRNNEQFF. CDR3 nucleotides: TGTGCCAGCAGCGCCCGACAGGGGTGGTCACGGAACAATGAGCAGTTCTTC.

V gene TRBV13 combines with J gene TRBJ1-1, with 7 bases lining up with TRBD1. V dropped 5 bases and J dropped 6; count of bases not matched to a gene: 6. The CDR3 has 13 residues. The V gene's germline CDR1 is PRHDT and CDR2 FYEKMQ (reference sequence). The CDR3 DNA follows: TGTGCCAGCAGCCGAAAGACAGGGTCTGAAGCTTTCTTT. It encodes CASSRKTGSEAFF.

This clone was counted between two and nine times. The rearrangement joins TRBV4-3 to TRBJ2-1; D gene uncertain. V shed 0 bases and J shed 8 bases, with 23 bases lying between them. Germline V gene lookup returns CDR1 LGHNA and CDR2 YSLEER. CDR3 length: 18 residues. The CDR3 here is CASSQDRARKNGADEQFF. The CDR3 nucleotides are TGCGCCAGCAGCCAAGATCGAGCTAGAAAGAATGGCGCCGATGAGCAGTTCTTC.

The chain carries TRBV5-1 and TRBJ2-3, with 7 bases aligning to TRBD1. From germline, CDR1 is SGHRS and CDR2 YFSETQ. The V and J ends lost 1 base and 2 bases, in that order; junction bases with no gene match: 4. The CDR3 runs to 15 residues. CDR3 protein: CASSLFDRATDTQYF. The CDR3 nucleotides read TGCGCCAGCAGCTTGTTCGACAGGGCCACAGATACGCAGTATTTT.

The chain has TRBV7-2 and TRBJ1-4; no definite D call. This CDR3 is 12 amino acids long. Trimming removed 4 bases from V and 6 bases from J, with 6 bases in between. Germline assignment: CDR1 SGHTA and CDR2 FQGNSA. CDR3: CASSSLDEKLFF. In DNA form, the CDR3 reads TGTGCCAGCAGCTCGTTAGATGAAAAACTGTTTTTT.

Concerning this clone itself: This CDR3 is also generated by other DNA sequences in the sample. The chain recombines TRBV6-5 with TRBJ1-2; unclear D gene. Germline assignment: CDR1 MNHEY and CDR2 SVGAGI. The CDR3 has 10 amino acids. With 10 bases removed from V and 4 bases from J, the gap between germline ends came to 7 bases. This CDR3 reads CATYSYGYTF. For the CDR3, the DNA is TGTGCCACTTACAGCTATGGCTACACCTTC.

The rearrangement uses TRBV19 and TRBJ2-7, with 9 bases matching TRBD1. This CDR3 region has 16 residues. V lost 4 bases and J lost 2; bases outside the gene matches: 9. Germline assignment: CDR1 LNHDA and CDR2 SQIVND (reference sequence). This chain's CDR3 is CASSTAGQGRTYEQYF. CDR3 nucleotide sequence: TGTGCCAGTAGTACCGCCGGACAGGGGCGTACCTACGAGCAGTACTTC.

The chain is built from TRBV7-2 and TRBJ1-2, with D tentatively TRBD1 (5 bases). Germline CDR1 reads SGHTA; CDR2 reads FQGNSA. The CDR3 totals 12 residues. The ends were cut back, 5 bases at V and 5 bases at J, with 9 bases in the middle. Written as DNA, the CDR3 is TGTGCCAGCAGCCCTACAGGTTATGGCTACACCTTC. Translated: CASSPTGYGYTF.

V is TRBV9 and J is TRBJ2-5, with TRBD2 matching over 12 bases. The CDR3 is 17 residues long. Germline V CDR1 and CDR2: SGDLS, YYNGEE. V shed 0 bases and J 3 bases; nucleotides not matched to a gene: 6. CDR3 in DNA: TGTGCCAGCAGCGTAGCGATAGGACTAGCGGGGAAAGAGACCCAGTACTTC. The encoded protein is CASSVAIGLAGKETQYF.

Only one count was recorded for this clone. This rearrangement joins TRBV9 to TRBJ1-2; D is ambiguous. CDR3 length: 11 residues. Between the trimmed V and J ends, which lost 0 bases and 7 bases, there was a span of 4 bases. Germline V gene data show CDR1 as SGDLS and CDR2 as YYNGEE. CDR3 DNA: TGTGCCAGCAGCGTAGGTAGTGGCTACACCTTC. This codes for CASSVGSGYTF.

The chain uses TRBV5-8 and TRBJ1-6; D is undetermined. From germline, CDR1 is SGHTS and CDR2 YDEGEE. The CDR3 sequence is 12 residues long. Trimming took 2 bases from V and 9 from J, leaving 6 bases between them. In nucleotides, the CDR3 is TGTGCCAGCAGCTTTTGGAGTTCACCCCTCCACTTT. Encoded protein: CASSFWSSPLHF.

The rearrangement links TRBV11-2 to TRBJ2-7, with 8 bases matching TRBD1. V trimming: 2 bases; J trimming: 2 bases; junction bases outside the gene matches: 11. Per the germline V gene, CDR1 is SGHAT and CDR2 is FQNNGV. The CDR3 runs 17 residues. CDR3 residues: CASSLPGLTGVAYEQYF. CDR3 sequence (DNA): TGTGCCAGCAGCTTACCCGGATTGACAGGGGTCGCCTACGAGCAGTACTTC.

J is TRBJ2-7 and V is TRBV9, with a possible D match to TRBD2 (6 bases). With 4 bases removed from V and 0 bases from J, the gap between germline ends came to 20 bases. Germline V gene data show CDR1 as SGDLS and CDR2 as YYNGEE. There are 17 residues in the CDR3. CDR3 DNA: TGTGCCAGCAGCCCGCCCCATCGGGGAGGTTTCTCCTACGAGCAGTACTTC. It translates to CASSPPHRGGFSYEQYF.

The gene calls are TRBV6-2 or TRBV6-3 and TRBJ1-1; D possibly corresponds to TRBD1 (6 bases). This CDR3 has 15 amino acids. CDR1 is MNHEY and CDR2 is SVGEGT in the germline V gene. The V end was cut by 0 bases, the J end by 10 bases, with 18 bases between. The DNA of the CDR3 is TGTGCCAGCAGTTACTCGTACAGGGAATCGTTAGCAGCTTTCTTT. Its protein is CASSYSYRESLAAFF.

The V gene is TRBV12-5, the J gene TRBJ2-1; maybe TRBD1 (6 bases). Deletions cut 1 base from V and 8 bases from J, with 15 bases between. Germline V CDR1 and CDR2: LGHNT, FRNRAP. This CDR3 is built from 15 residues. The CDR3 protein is CASGLGQGNIDEQFF. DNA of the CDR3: TGTGCTAGTGGTTTGGGGCAGGGGAACATTGATGAGCAGTTCTTC.

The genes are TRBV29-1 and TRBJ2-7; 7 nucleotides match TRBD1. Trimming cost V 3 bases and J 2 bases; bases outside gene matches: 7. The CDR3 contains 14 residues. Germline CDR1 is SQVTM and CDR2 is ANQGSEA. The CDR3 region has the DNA TGCAGCGTTGAGCCGGACAGGAATACCTACGAGCAGTACTTC. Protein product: CSVEPDRNTYEQYF.

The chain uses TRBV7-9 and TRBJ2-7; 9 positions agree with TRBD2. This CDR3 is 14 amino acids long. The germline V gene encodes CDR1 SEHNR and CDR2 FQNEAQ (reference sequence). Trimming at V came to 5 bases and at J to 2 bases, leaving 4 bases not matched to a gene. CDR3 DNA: TGTGCCAGCAGCCTGACTAGCGGCCCCTACGAGCAGTACTTC. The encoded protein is CASSLTSGPYEQYF.

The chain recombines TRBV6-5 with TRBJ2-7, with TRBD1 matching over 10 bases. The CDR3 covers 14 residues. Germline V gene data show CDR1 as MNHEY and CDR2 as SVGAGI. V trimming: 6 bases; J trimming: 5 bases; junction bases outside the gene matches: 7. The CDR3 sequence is CASSRDRGRNEQYF. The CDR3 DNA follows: TGTGCCAGCAGCAGGGACAGGGGAAGGAACGAGCAGTACTTC.

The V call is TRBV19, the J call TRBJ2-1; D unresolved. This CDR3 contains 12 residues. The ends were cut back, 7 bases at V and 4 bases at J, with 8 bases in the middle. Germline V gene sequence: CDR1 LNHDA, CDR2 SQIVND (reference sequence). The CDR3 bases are TGTGCCAGTAACTCTGGTTACAATGAGCAGTTCTTC. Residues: CASNSGYNEQFF. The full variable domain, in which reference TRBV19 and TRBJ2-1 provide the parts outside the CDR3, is DGGITQSPKYLFRKEGQNVTLSCEQNLNHDAMYWYRQDPGQGLRLIYYSQIVNDFQKGDIAEGYSVSREKKESFPLTVTSAQKNPTAFYLCASNSGYNEQFFGPGTRLTVL.

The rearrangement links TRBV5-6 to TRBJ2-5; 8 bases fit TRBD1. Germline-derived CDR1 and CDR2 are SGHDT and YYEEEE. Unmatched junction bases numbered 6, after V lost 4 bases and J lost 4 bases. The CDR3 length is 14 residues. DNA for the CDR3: TGTGCCAGCAGCGCACAGGGGGGAGGAGAGACCCAGTACTTC. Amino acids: CASSAQGGGETQYF.

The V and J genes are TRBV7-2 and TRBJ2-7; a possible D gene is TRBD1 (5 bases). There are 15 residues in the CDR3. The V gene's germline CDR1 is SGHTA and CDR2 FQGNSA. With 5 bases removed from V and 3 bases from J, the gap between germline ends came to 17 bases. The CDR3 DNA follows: TGTGCCAGCAGCCTACAGGCTAGTCCCAACTACGAGCAGTACTTC. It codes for CASSLQASPNYEQYF. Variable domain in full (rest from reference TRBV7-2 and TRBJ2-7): GAGVSQSPSNKVTEKGKDVELRCDPISGHTALYWYRQSLGQGLEFLIYFQGNSAPDKSGLPSDRFSAERTGGSVSTLTIQRTQQEDSAVYLCASSLQASPNYEQYFGPGTRLTVT.

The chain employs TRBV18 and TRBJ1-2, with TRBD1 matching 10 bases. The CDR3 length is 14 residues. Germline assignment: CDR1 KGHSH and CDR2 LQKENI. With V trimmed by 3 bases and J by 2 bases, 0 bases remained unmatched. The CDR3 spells CASSPGQGNYGYTF. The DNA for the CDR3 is TGTGCCAGCTCACCGGGACAGGGGAACTATGGCTACACCTTC.

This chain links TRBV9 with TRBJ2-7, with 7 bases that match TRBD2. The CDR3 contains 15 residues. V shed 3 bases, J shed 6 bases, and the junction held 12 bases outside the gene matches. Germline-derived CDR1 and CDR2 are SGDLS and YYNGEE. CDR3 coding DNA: TGTGCCAGCAGCGCCGGGGGGACTACCTCTCCCGAGCAGTACTTC. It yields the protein CASSAGGTTSPEQYF. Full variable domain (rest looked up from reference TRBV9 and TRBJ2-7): DSGVTQTPKHLITATGQRVTLRCSPRSGDLSVYWYQQSLDQGLQFLIQYYNGEERAKGNILERFSAQQFPDLHSELNLSSLELGDSALYFCASSAGGTTSPEQYFGPGTRLTVT.